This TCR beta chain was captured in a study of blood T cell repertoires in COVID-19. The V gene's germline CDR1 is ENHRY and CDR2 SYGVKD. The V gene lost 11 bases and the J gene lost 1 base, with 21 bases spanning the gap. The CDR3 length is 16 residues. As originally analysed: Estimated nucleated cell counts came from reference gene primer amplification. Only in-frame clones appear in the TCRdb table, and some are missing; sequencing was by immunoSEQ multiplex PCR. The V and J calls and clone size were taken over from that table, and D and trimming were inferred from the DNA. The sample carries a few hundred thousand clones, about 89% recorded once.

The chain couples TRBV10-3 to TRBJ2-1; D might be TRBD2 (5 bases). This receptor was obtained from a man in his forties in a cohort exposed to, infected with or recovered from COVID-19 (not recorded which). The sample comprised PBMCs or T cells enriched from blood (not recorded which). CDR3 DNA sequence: TGTGCCTCCCGCCCATCCCCTTCGGGGTCCTACAATGAGCAGTTCTTC. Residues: CASRPSPSGSYNEQFF.